This entry is about one T cell receptor beta chain. Vbeta (60) and Jbeta (13) primers were used in the PCR. Here immunoSEQ multiplex PCR was the method, and the copy in TCRdb shows in-frame clones only, minus some. The sample includes about 130,000 clones, around 81% of them seen just once. Germline loops: CDR1 MNHEY, CDR2 SVGAGI. After removal of 6 bases from V and 3 bases from J, the junction contained 8 bases not matched to a gene. The CDR3 has 14 residues. The entry originates in a study of cytomegalovirus exposure and HLA in healthy donors. The rearrangement links TRBV6-5 to TRBJ2-7; 7 positions match TRBD2. This receptor was identified in a man aged 18 to 30 in good health and CMV-seronegative. The sequenced material came from PBMCs. The CDR3 region has the DNA TGTGCCAGCAGCCTAGCGGACCTCAACTACGAGCAGTACTTC. This sequence encodes CASSLADLNYEQYF.